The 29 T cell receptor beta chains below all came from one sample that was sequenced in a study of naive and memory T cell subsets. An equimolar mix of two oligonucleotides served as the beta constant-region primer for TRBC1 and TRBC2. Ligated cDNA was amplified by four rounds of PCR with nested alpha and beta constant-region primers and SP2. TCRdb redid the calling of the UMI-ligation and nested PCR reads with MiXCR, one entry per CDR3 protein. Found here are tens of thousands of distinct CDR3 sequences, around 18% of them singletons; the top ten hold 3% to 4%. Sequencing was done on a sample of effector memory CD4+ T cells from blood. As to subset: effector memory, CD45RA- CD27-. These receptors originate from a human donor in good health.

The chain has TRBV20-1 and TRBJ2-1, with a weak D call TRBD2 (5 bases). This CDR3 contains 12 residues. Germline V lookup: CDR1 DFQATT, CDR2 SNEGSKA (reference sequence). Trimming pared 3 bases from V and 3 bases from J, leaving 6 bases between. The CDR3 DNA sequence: TGCAGTGCTAGGGCGGGCTACAATGAGCAGTTCTTC. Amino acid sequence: CSARAGYNEQFF.

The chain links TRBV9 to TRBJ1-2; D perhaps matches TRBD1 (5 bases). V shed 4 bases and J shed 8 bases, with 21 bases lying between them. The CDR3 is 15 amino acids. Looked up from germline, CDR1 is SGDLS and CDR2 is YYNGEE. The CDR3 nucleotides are TGTGCCAGCAGCATCAGGGACGGCCTCGGTGAGGGCTACACCTTC. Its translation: CASSIRDGLGEGYTF.

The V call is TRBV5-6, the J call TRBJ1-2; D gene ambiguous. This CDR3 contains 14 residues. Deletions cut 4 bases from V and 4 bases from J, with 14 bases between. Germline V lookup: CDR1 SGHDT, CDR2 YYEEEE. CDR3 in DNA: TGTGCCAGCAGCCGGTGGCAGACTAGCTATGGCTACACCTTC. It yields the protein CASSRWQTSYGYTF. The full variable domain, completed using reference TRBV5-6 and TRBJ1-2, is DAGVTQSPTHLIKTRGQQVTLRCSPKSGHDTVSWYQQALGQGPQFIFQYYEEEERQRGNFPDRFSGHQFPNYSSELNVNALLLGDSALYLCASSRWQTSYGYTFGSGTRLTVV.

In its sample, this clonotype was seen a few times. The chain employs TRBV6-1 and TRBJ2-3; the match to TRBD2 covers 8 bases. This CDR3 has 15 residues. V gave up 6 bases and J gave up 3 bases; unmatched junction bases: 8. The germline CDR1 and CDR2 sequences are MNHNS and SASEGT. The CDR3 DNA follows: TGTGCCAGCAGCCCCGGGGGGGGGCGGACAGATACGCAGTATTTT. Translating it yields CASSPGGGRTDTQYF.

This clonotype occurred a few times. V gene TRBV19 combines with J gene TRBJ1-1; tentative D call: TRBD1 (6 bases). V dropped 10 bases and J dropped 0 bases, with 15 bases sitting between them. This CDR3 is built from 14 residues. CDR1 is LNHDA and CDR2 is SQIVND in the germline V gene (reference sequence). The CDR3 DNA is TGTGCCACCAAGGGCGACAGGTTGAACACTGAAGCTTTCTTT. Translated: CATKGDRLNTEAFF. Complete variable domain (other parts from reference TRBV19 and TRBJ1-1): DGGITQSPKYLFRKEGQNVTLSCEQNLNHDAMYWYRQDPGQGLRLIYYSQIVNDFQKGDIAEGYSVSREKKESFPLTVTSAQKNPTAFYLCATKGDRLNTEAFFGQGTRLTVV.

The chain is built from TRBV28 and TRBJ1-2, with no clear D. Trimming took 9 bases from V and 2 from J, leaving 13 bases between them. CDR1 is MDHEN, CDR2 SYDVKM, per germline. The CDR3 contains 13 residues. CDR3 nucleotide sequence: TGTGCCAGTGAGTTAACCGGGAACTATGGCTACACCTTC. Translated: CASELTGNYGYTF.

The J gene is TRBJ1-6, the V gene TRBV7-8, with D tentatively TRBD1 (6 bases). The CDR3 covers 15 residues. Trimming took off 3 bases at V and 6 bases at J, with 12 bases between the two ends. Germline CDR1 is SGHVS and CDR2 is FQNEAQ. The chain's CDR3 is CASSFLDRPNSPLHF. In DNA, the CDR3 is TGTGCCAGCAGCTTTTTGGACAGACCTAATTCACCCCTCCACTTT.

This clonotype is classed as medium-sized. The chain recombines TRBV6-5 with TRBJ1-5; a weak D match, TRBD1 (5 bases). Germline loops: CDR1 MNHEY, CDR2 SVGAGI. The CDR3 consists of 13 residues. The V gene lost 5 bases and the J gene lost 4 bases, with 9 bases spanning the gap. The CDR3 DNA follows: TGTGCCAGCAGTCAAAACAGGAATCAGCCCCAGCATTTT. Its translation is CASSQNRNQPQHF.

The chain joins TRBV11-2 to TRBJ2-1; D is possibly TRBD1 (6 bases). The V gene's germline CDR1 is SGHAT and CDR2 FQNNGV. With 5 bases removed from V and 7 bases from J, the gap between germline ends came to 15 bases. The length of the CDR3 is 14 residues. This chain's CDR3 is CASSPRWGRNEQFF. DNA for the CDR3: TGTGCCAGCAGCCCTAGGTGGGGGCGGAATGAGCAGTTCTTC.

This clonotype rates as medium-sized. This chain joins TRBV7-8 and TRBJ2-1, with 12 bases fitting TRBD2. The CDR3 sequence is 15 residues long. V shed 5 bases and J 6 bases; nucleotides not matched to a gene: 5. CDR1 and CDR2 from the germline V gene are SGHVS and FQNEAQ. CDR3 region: CASSQTSGRGNEQFF. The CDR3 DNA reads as TGTGCCAGCAGCCAGACTAGCGGGAGAGGCAATGAGCAGTTCTTC.

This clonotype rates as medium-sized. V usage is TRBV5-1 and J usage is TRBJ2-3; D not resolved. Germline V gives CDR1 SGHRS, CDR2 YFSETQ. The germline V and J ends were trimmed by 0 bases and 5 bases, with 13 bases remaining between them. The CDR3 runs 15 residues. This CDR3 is CASSLEVGSQDTQYF. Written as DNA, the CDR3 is TGCGCCAGCAGCTTGGAAGTAGGCAGCCAAGATACGCAGTATTTT.

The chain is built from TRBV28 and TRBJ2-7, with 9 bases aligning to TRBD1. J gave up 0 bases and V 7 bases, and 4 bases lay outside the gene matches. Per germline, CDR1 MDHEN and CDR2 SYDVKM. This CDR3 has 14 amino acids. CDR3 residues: CASNGDRVSYEQYF. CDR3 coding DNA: TGTGCCAGCAACGGGGACAGGGTCTCCTACGAGCAGTACTTC.

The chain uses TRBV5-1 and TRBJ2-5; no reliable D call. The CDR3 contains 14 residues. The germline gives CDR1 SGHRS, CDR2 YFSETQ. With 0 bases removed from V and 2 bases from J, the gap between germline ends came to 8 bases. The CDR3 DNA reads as TGCGCCAGCAGCTTGGGGACGGTTCAAGAGACCCAGTACTTC. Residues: CASSLGTVQETQYF. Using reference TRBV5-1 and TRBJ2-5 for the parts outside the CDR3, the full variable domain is KAGVTQTPRYLIKTRGQQVTLSCSPISGHRSVSWYQQTPGQGLQFLFEYFSETQRNKGNFPGRFSGRQFSNSRSEMNVSTLELGDSALYLCASSLGTVQETQYFGPGTRLLVL.

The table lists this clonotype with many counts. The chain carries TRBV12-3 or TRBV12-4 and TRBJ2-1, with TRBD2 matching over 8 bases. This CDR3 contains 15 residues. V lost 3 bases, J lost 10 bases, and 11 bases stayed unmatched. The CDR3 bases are TGTGCCAGCAGTTTCATAAGCGGGAGAATCCAGGAGCAGTTCTTC. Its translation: CASSFISGRIQEQFF.

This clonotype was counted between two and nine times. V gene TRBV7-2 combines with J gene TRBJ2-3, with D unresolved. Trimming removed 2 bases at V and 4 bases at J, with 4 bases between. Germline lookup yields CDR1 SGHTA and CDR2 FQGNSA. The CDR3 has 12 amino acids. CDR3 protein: CASSLSPDTQYF. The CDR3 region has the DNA TGTGCCAGCAGCTTATCCCCAGATACGCAGTATTTT.

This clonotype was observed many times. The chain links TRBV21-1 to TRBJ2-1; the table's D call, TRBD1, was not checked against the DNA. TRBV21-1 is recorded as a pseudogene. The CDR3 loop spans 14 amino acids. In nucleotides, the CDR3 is TGTGCCAGCAGCCTGAATGGACAGGGGTCTGAGCAGTTCTTC. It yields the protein CASSLNGQGSEQFF.

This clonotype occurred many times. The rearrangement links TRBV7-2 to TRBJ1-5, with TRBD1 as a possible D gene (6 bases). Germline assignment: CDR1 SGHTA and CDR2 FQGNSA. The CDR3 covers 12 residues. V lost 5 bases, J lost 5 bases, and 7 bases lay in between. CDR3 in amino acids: CASSQGYQPQHF. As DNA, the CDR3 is TGTGCCAGCAGCCAGGGGTATCAGCCCCAGCATTTT.

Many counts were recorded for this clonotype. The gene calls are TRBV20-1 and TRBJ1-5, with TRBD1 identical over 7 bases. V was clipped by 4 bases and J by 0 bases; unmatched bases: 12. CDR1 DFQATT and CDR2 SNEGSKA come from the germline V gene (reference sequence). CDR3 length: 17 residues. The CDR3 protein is CSAIKTGLTYSNQPQHF. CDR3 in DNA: TGCAGTGCTATAAAGACAGGGCTAACTTATAGCAATCAGCCCCAGCATTTT.

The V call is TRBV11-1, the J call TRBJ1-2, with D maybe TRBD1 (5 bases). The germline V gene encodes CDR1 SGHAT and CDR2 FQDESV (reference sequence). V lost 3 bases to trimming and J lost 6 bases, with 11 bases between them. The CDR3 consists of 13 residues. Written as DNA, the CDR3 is TGTGCCAGCAGCTTTCAGGGATTTGATGGCTACACCTTC. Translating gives CASSFQGFDGYTF.

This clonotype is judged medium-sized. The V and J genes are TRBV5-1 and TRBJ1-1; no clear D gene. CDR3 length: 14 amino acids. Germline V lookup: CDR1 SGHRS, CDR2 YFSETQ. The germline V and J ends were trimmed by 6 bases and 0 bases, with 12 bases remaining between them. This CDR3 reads CASNPAGMNTEAFF. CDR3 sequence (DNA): TGCGCCAGCAACCCGGCGGGGATGAACACTGAAGCTTTCTTT.

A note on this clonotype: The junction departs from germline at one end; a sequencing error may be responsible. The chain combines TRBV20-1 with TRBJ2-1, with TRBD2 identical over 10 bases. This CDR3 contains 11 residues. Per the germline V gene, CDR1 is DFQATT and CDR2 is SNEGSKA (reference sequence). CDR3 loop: CSAKQGTSVVF. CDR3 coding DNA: TGCAGTGCCAAGCAAGGGACTAGCGTTGTCTTC.

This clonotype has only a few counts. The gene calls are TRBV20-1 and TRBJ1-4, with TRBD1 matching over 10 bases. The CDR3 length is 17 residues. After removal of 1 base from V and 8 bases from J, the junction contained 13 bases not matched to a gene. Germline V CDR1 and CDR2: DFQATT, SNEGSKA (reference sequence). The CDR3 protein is CSARGGQGNLGREKLFF. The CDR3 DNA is TGCAGTGCTAGAGGGGGACAGGGGAATCTGGGGCGGGAAAAACTGTTTTTT.

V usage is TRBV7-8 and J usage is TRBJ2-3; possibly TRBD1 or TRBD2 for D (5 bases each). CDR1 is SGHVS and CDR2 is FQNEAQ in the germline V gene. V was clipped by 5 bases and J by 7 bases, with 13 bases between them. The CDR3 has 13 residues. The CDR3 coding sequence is TGTGCCAGCAGCAAAATTCGGGGCAATACGCAGTATTTT. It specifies CASSKIRGNTQYF. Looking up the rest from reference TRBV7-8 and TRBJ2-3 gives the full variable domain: GAGVSQSPRYKVAKRGQDVALRCDPISGHVSLFWYQQALGQGPEFLTYFQNEAQLDKSGLPSDRFFAERPEGSVSTLKIQRTQQEDSAVYLCASSKIRGNTQYFGPGTRLTVL.

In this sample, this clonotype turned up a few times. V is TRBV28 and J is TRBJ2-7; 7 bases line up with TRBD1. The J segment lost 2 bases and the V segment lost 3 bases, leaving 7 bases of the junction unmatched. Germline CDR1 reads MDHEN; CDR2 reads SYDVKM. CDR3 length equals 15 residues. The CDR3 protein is CASSFSGQLTYEQYF. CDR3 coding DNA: TGTGCCAGCAGTTTCTCGGGACAGCTAACCTACGAGCAGTACTTC.

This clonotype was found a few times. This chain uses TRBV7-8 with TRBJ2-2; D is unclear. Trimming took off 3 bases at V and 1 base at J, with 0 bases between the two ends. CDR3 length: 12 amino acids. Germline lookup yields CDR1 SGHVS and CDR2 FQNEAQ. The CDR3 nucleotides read TGTGCCAGCAGCTTGAACACCGGGGAGCTGTTTTTT. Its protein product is CASSLNTGELFF. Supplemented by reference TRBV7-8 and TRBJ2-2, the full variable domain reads GAGVSQSPRYKVAKRGQDVALRCDPISGHVSLFWYQQALGQGPEFLTYFQNEAQLDKSGLPSDRFFAERPEGSVSTLKIQRTQQEDSAVYLCASSLNTGELFFGEGSRLTVL.

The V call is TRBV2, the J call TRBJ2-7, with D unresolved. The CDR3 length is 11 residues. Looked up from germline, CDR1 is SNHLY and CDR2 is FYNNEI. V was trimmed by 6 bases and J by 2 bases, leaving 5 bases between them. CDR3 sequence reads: CASRRTYEQYF. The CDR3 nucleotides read TGTGCCAGCAGACGCACCTACGAGCAGTACTTC.

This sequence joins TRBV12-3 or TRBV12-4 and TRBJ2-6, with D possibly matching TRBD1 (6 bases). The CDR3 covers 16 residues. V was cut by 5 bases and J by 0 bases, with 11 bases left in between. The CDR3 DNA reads TGTGCCAGCAGTCTCCACAGGGCCTCTGGGGCCAACGTCCTGACTTTC. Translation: CASSLHRASGANVLTF.

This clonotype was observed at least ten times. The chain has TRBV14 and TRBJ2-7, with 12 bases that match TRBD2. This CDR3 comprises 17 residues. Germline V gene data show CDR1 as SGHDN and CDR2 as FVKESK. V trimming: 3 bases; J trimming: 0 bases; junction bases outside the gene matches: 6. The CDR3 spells CASSQGLAGTPSYEQYF. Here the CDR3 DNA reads TGTGCCAGCAGCCAGGGACTAGCGGGCACCCCCTCCTACGAGCAGTACTTC.

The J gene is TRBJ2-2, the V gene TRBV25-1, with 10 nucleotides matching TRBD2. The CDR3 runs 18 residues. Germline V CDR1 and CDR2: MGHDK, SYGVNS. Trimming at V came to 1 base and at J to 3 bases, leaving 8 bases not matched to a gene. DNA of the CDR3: TGTGCCAGCAGTGAATCACTGCTAGCGGGAGATTACACCGGGGAGCTGTTTTTT. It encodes CASSESLLAGDYTGELFF.